Described below is a single TCR beta chain sequence and its context. Its specificity is not known. The sample is drawn from a study of chemoradiotherapy in HPV16-positive cancers. Study outcomes and limitations: Non-HPV-specific T cells did not expand in tumors during treatment, whereas candidate HPV-specific clones and E7-related motifs did. Better recurrence-free survival went with HPV-responsive T-cell expansion in HPV16-positive patients.

Repeated repertoire sampling spanned the course of chemoradiotherapy. Profiling relied on immunoSEQ multiplex PCR, and the TCRdb table lists in-frame clones only, not all of them. The sample has roughly 5,000 clones; 90% to 95% are singletons. V was clipped by 5 bases and J by 9 bases, with 11 bases between them. The germline V gene encodes CDR1 MNHNS and CDR2 SASEGT. The CDR3 has 12 residues. Material: blood, obtained from a patient who underwent chemoradiotherapy. The chain is built from TRBV6-1 and TRBJ2-1; D not resolved. This TCR was recovered from a human donor with HPV-associated anogenital cancer. The CDR3 here is CASSLDGIEQFF. The CDR3 nucleotides read TGTGCCAGCAGTTTGGACGGAATTGAGCAGTTCTTC.